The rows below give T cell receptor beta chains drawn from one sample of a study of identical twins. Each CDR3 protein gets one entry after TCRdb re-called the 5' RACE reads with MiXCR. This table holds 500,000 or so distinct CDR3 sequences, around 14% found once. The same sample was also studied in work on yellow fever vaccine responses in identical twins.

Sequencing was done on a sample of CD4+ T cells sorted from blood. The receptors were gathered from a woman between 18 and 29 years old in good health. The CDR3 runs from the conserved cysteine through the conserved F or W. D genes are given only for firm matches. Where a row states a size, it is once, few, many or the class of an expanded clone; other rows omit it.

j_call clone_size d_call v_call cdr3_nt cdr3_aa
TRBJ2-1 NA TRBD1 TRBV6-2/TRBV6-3 TGTGCCAGCAGTTACTCGATGCAGGGACAGCAGAGCTCCTACAATGAGCAGTTCTTC CASSYSMQGQQSSYNEQFF
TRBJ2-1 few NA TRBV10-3 TGTGCCATCAAAGGGAACTTCGGAGGGTCGAATTACAATGAGCAGTTCTTC CAIKGNFGGSNYNEQFF
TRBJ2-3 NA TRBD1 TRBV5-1 TGCGCCAGCAGCTTCCGCAGGGGGAGAAGCACAGATACGCAGTATTTT CASSFRRGRSTDTQYF
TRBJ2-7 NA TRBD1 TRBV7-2 TGTGCCAGCAGCCCGGACAGGGGTAACTACGAGCAGTACTTC CASSPDRGNYEQYF
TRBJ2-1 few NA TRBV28 TGTGCCAGCAGTACTTGGGGGGGGACAGCAAAGTACAATGAGCAGTTCTTC CASSTWGGTAKYNEQFF
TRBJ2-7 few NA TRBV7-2 TGTGCCAGCAGCTTAGTGCCCTCAACCTACGAGCAGTACTTC CASSLVPSTYEQYF
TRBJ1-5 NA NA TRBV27 TGTGCCAGCAGTTTATCTCCAGTCGGCAATCAGCCCCAGCATTTT CASSLSPVGNQPQHF
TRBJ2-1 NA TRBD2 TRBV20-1 TGCAGTGCTCCCGGGACTAGCGGGAGAACCTACAATGAGCAGTTCTTC CSAPGTSGRTYNEQFF
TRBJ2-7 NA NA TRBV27 TGTGCCAGCAGTTTGGGGTTCTCCTACGAGCAGTACTTC CASSLGFSYEQYF
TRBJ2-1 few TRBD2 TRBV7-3 TGTGCCAGCAGCCCAAGCCCGGGACTAGCGGGGAATAATGAGCAGTTCTTC CASSPSPGLAGNNEQFF